A selection of T cell receptor beta chains follows, all from one sample in a study of CD8 T cells in Susac syndrome. TCRdb used MiXCR to reprocess the immunoSEQ multiplex PCR reads, holding one entry per CDR3 protein. The table has 70,000 or so distinct CDR3 sequences, roughly 94% seen once. Sequenced input: CD8+ T cells from PBMCs. The receptors were sampled from a human donor with multiple sclerosis. Both conserved end residues are part of each CDR3.

cdr3_length j_call v_call cdr3_aa
15 TRBJ2-2 TRBV30 CAWSPGTSSAGELFF
15 TRBJ2-7 TRBV19 CASALSGTASYEQYF
15 TRBJ2-1 TRBV7-3 CASSLLSSSYNEQFF
15 TRBJ2-1 TRBV19 CASSRTSGMYNEQFF
17 TRBJ1-4 TRBV19 CASSTPRQLSTNEKLFF
15 TRBJ2-5 TRBV29-1 CSVEVAGQAQETQYF
15 TRBJ2-1 TRBV5-1 CASSFARGAYNEQFF
17 TRBJ2-3 TRBV9 CASSPGTSGGEADTQYF
14 TRBJ1-2 TRBV11-2 CASSPLTGNYGYTF
18 TRBJ2-7 TRBV5-1 CASSFALLRDRVGDEQYF
14 TRBJ2-7 TRBV7-2 CASSEEGQPHEQYF
12 TRBJ2-2 TRBV12-3/TRBV12-4 CASSLSNGELFF
15 TRBJ1-2 TRBV27 CASSFIGDSLYGYTF
15 TRBJ2-5 TRBV5-4 CASGRAQGGQETQYF
12 TRBJ1-1 TRBV27 CASSSVGTEAFF
13 TRBJ2-7 TRBV12-3/TRBV12-4 CASSFGDIHEQYF
14 TRBJ1-5 TRBV7-2 CASSPWDINQPQHF
11 TRBJ1-2 TRBV30 CAWSREYGYTF
18 TRBJ1-6 TRBV28 CASSFLLTRRWGYSPLHF
15 TRBJ2-3 TRBV12-3/TRBV12-4 CASLQREGITDTQYF